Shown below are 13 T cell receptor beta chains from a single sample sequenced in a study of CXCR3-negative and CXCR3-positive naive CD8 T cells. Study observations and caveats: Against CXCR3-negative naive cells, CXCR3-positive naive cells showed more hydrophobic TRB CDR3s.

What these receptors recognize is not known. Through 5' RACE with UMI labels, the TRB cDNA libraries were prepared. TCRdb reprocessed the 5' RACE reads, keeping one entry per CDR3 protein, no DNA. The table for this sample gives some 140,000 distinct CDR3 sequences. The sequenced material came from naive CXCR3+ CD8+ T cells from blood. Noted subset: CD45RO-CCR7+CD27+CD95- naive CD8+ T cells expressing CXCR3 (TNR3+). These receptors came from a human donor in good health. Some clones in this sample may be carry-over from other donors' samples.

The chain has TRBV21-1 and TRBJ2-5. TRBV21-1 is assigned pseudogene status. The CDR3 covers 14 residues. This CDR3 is CASSKVLGMETQYF.

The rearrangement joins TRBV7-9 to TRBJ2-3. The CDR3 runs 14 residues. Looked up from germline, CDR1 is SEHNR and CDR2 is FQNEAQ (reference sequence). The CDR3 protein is CASSLTRSTDTQYF.

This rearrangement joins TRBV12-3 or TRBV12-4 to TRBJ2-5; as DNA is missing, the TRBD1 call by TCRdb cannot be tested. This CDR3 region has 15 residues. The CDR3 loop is CASSLAGGPQETQYF.

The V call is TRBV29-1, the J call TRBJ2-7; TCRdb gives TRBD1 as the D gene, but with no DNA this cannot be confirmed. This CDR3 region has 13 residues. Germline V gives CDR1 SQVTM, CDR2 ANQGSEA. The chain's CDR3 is CSVEDTTGNEQYF.

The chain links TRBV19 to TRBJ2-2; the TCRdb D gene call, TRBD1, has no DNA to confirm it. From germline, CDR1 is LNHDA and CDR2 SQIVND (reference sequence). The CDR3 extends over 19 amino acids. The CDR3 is CASSIDFPGLTWATGELFF.

The CDR3 sequence is CATGGTGYAHNEQFF. The J gene is TRBJ2-1, the V gene TRBV15; with no DNA, the TCRdb D assignment of TRBD1 cannot be verified. CDR1 LNHNV and CDR2 YYDKDF come from the germline V gene (reference sequence). The CDR3 length is 15 residues. The variable domain in full, with the rest retrieved from reference TRBV15 and TRBJ2-1, is DAMVIQNPRYQVTQFGKPVTLSCSQTLNHNVMYWYQQKSSQAPKLLFHYYDKDFNNEADTPDNFQSRRPNTSFCFLDIRSPGLGDTAMYLCATGGTGYAHNEQFFGPGTRLTVL.

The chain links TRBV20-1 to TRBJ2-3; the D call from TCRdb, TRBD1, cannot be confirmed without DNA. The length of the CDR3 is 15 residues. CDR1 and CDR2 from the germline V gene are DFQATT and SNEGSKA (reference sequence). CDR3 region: CSARKGAYDTDTQYF.

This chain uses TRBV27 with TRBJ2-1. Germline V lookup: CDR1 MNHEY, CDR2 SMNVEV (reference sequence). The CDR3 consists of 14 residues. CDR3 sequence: CASTLSSSYNEQFF.

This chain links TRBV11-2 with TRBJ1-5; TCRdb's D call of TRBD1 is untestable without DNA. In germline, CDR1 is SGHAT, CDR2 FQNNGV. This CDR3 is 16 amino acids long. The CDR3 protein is CASSSSPGGSNQPQHF.

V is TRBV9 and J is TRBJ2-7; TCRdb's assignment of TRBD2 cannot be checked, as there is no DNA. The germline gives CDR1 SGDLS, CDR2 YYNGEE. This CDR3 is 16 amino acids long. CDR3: CASSTPVASGSHGQYF.

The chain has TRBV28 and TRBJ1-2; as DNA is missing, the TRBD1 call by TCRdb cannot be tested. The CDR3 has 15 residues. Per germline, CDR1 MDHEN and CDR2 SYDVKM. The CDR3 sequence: CASSLQRGRDYGYTF.

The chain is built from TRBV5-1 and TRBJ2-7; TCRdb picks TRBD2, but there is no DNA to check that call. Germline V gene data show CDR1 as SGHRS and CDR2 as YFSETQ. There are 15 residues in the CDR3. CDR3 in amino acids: CASSFEPGLAYEQYF.

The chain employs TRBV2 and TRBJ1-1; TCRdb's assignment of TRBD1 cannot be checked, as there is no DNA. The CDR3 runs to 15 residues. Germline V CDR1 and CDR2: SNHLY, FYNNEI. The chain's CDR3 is CASSEVGAMNTEAFF.